Below are 24 T cell receptor beta chains sequenced from a single sample in a study of shared clonotypes between healthy human individuals. Assay: immunoSEQ multiplex PCR; the TCRdb copy retains only in-frame clones and omits some. The sample lists some 2,100,000 clones, approximately 94% occurring once. Naive CD8 isolation took CD45RO-negative cells positively selected for CCR7 and excluded terminally differentiated effector memory CD45RA+ cells. Input material: naive CD8+ T cells from PBMCs. The origin of the receptors is a man between 18 and 29 years old in good health. Some clones in this sample may be carry-over from other donors' samples.

V and J are TRBV5-1 and TRBJ1-1; TRBD1 agrees at 8 bases. The CDR3 contains 13 residues. CDR1 is SGHRS, CDR2 YFSETQ, per germline. The junction had 4 bases not matched to a gene; V was cut back by 5 bases and J by 4 bases. The CDR3 loop is CASSTGGFTEAFF. CDR3 nucleotide sequence: TGCGCCAGCAGTACAGGGGGTTTCACTGAAGCTTTCTTT. Based on the CDR3 plus reference TRBV5-1 and TRBJ1-1, the full variable domain is KAGVTQTPRYLIKTRGQQVTLSCSPISGHRSVSWYQQTPGQGLQFLFEYFSETQRNKGNFPGRFSGRQFSNSRSEMNVSTLELGDSALYLCASSTGGFTEAFFGQGTRLTVV.

In DNA, the CDR3 is TGTGCCAGCAACTATAAGATAGGTTCGGGAGGGATCACAGATACGCAGTATTTT. Its protein product is CASNYKIGSGGITDTQYF. The genes are TRBV28 and TRBJ2-3, with 8 bases that match TRBD2. J was trimmed by 2 bases and V by 7 bases; bases with no gene match: 17. This CDR3 has 18 amino acids. Germline CDR1 reads MDHEN; CDR2 reads SYDVKM.

The rearrangement uses TRBV4-1 and TRBJ2-2, with 11 positions matching TRBD1. V lost 4 bases and J lost 3; bases outside the gene matches: 4. The CDR3 covers 16 residues. Per germline, CDR1 MGHRA and CDR2 YSYEKL. In DNA, the CDR3 is TGCGCCAGCAGCCCCTGGGACAGGGGGGACACCGGGGAGCTGTTTTTT. This translates into CASSPWDRGDTGELFF.

The chain couples TRBV14 to TRBJ2-7, with no clear D. Germline V CDR1 and CDR2: SGHDN, FVKESK. This CDR3 has 15 residues. Trimming stripped 0 bases from V and 0 bases from J, with 9 bases between. In DNA form, the CDR3 reads TGTGCCAGCAGCCAAGAAGAAGCGAGCTCCTACGAGCAGTACTTC. Amino acids: CASSQEEASSYEQYF.

The chain recombines TRBV4-1 with TRBJ2-3; D ambiguous. The germline V gene has CDR1 MGHRA and CDR2 YSYEKL. V dropped 5 bases and J dropped 4 bases, with 13 bases sitting between them. The CDR3 spans 14 residues. This CDR3 reads CASSASKGPDTQYF. The CDR3 bases are TGCGCCAGCAGCGCCTCAAAGGGTCCAGATACGCAGTATTTT.

V is TRBV5-6 and J is TRBJ1-6; possibly TRBD1 for D (5 bases). Trimming pared 0 bases from V and 10 bases from J, leaving 14 bases between. The germline V gene encodes CDR1 SGHDT and CDR2 YYEEEE. CDR3 length: 15 amino acids. The CDR3 nucleotides are TGTGCCAGCAGCTTGGGACAGTCGGGAGGCTCACCCCTCCACTTT. Translating it yields CASSLGQSGGSPLHF.

Remarks on this clone: Other DNA sequences in this specimen translate into the identical CDR3. This chain connects TRBV11-3 to TRBJ2-2, with 7 bases identical to TRBD1. V shed 4 bases, J shed 2 bases, and the junction held 4 bases outside the gene matches. The CDR3 runs to 15 residues. Germline CDR1 SGHNT, CDR2 YENEEA. The CDR3, as DNA: TGTGCCAGCAGCTCCAGACAGGGAAACACCGGGGAGCTGTTTTTT. This gives the protein CASSSRQGNTGELFF.

V gene TRBV19 combines with J gene TRBJ2-7; 7 bases are shared with TRBD1. CDR1 and CDR2 (germline): LNHDA, SQIVND (reference sequence). Unmatched junction bases numbered 8, after V lost 4 bases and J lost 2 bases. The CDR3 length is 15 residues. In nucleotides, the CDR3 is TGTGCCAGTAGTAGCGGTTGGCAGGGGGCCTACGAGCAGTACTTC. Translation: CASSSGWQGAYEQYF.

The rearrangement uses TRBV9 and TRBJ2-7, with 8 bases lining up with TRBD1. The CDR3 contains 14 residues. Germline V gene data show CDR1 as SGDLS and CDR2 as YYNGEE. V lost 4 bases and J lost 3; bases outside the gene matches: 6. The CDR3 reads CASSPSTGVYEQYF. The CDR3 DNA is TGTGCCAGCAGCCCCTCGACAGGGGTCTACGAGCAGTACTTC.

V gene TRBV9 combines with J gene TRBJ2-1; a weak D match, TRBD2 (5 bases). CDR1 is SGDLS and CDR2 is YYNGEE in the germline V gene. V lost 4 bases and J 9 bases, leaving 14 bases between the germline ends. The CDR3 consists of 13 residues. CDR3 sequence (DNA): TGTGCCAGCAGCATCTATACTAGATCTGAGCAGTTCTTC. Translation: CASSIYTRSEQFF.

This clone showed up just once. This chain joins TRBV28 and TRBJ1-1; a possible D gene is TRBD1 (6 bases). This CDR3 is 12 amino acids long. The ends were cut back, 8 bases at V and 3 bases at J, with 10 bases in the middle. CDR1 and CDR2 (germline): MDHEN, SYDVKM. CDR3 protein: CASGTPDTEAFF. The CDR3, as DNA: TGTGCCAGCGGGACACCAGACACTGAAGCTTTCTTT.

In the case of this clone: The same CDR3 can be traced to other DNA sequences in this sample. V is TRBV27 and J is TRBJ2-5; D unclear. V was clipped by 1 base and J by 4 bases, with 4 bases between them. CDR1 MNHEY and CDR2 SMNVEV come from the germline V gene (reference sequence). The CDR3 has 12 amino acids. CDR3 bases: TGTGCCAGCAGTTTATTGGGAGAGACCCAGTACTTC. Translation: CASSLLGETQYF.

The CDR3 DNA reads as TGTGCCAGCAGTTTAGTCGGACACGGGAGCACAGATACGCAGTATTTT. This gives the protein CASSLVGHGSTDTQYF. The chain recombines TRBV27 with TRBJ2-3; D perhaps matches TRBD1 (5 bases). Germline V lookup: CDR1 MNHEY, CDR2 SMNVEV (reference sequence). The CDR3 covers 16 residues. V gave up 2 bases and J gave up 0 bases, with 12 bases separating them.

The CDR3 sequence: CASSLGLGSGANVLTF. In DNA, the CDR3 is TGTGCCAGCAGCTTAGGTTTGGGCTCTGGGGCCAACGTCCTGACTTTC. The chain employs TRBV7-6 and TRBJ2-6; the D is unclear. CDR1 and CDR2 (germline): SGHVS, FNYEAQ. This CDR3 has 16 residues. Trimming cost V 1 base and J 0 bases, with 7 bases left between them.

The chain couples TRBV28 to TRBJ1-1; no firm D call. The length of the CDR3 is 12 residues. Germline V gene data show CDR1 as MDHEN and CDR2 as SYDVKM. Trimming pared 3 bases from V and 11 bases from J, leaving 13 bases between. In DNA form, the CDR3 reads TGTGCCAGCAGTTTTGGGCCCCTAGAGGCTTTCTTT. It encodes CASSFGPLEAFF.

The V gene is TRBV10-2, the J gene TRBJ2-2; D is unresolved. CDR1 and CDR2 from the germline V gene are WSHSY and SAAADI. The CDR3 sequence is 11 residues long. V shed 8 bases and J shed 9 bases, with 10 bases lying between them. CDR3 coding DNA: TGCGCCAGCCAAGATGCCCGGGAGCTGTTTTTT. Translation: CASQDARELFF.

Details on this clone: The sample carries other DNA sequences with the same CDR3. This sequence joins TRBV5-1 and TRBJ2-2; a weak D match, TRBD1 (6 bases). This CDR3 is built from 15 residues. The V gene lost 1 base and the J gene lost 3 bases, with 10 bases spanning the gap. The V gene's germline CDR1 is SGHRS and CDR2 YFSETQ. In DNA, the CDR3 is TGCGCCAGCAGCTTGTCCAGGGGAGACACCGGGGAGCTGTTTTTT. It translates to CASSLSRGDTGELFF.

V gene TRBV9 combines with J gene TRBJ1-2, with TRBD1 identical over 7 bases. Germline values: CDR1 SGDLS, CDR2 YYNGEE. CDR3 length: 20 amino acids. V dropped 1 base and J dropped 4; count of bases not matched to a gene: 22. In DNA form, the CDR3 reads TGTGCCAGCAGCGTACTTCGGGGCCGACCCCACGGACAGGAGCCCTATGGCTACACCTTC. Translation gives CASSVLRGRPHGQEPYGYTF.

The V and J genes are TRBV9 and TRBJ2-5; a weak D match, TRBD2 (6 bases). There are 14 residues in the CDR3. The V and J ends lost 0 bases and 7 bases respectively, with 13 bases between them. Germline lookup yields CDR1 SGDLS and CDR2 YYNGEE. The DNA for the CDR3 is TGTGCCAGCAGCGTAGTTAGCGGAAGGGGGACCCAGTACTTC. Protein: CASSVVSGRGTQYF.

The rearrangement joins TRBV28 to TRBJ2-3, with 13 nucleotides matching TRBD2. With V trimmed by 5 bases and J by 3 bases, 2 bases remained unmatched. The CDR3 contains 15 residues. Germline CDR1 and CDR2: MDHEN and SYDVKM. The CDR3 DNA is TGTGCCAGCAGTACGGGACTAGCGGGGACAGATACGCAGTATTTT. Amino acid sequence: CASSTGLAGTDTQYF.

The rearrangement links TRBV28 to TRBJ2-5, with 11 bases fitting TRBD2. Germline V lookup: CDR1 MDHEN, CDR2 SYDVKM. V shed 6 bases, J shed 0 bases, and the junction held 15 bases outside the gene matches. This CDR3 is built from 19 residues. CDR3 nucleotide sequence: TGTGCCAGCAGCTCCCAACTAGCGGGGGACTGGGGGGACCAAGAGACCCAGTACTTC. It translates to CASSSQLAGDWGDQETQYF.

CDR3 nucleotides: TGTGCCAGCAGCCCTGGGGTCAGCGATACCCAAGAGACCCAGTACTTC. It encodes CASSPGVSDTQETQYF. The gene calls are TRBV7-3 and TRBJ2-5, with D uncertain. Germline-derived CDR1 and CDR2 are SGHTA and FQGTGA. This CDR3 is 16 amino acids long. V was pared by 5 bases and J by 1 base, with 17 bases between.

This chain links TRBV28 with TRBJ2-7, with D possibly being TRBD1 (5 bases). V dropped 6 bases and J dropped 6 bases, with 18 bases sitting between them. Germline V gene data show CDR1 as MDHEN and CDR2 as SYDVKM. This CDR3 has 14 amino acids. The CDR3 loop reads CASRMAAQGTEQYF. The CDR3 DNA is TGTGCCAGCAGGATGGCGGCCCAGGGTACCGAGCAGTACTTC. Looking up the rest from reference TRBV28 and TRBJ2-7 gives the full variable domain: DVKVTQSSRYLVKRTGEKVFLECVQDMDHENMFWYRQDPGLGLRLIYFSYDVKMKEKGDIPEGYSVSREKKERFSLILESASTNQTSMYLCASRMAAQGTEQYFGPGTRLTVT.

V usage is TRBV19 and J usage is TRBJ2-1; tentatively, D is TRBD1 (5 bases). V lost 1 base, J lost 2 bases, and 9 bases lay in between. Per germline, CDR1 LNHDA and CDR2 SQIVND (reference sequence). This CDR3 has 15 residues. Here the CDR3 reads CASSIGSGTYNEQFF. Written as DNA, the CDR3 is TGTGCCAGTAGTATAGGCTCAGGGACCTACAATGAGCAGTTCTTC. Variable domain in full (rest from reference TRBV19 and TRBJ2-1): DGGITQSPKYLFRKEGQNVTLSCEQNLNHDAMYWYRQDPGQGLRLIYYSQIVNDFQKGDIAEGYSVSREKKESFPLTVTSAQKNPTAFYLCASSIGSGTYNEQFFGPGTRLTVL.